The 9 T cell receptor beta chains below were found in one sample sequenced in a study of blood T cell repertoires in COVID-19 (dated by TCRdb to about 2020). Library method: the immunoSEQ multiplex PCR assay. TCRdb stores this immuneACCESS table with in-frame sequences only. Part of the clones is absent; in the studies checked, under half of the shortfall reflects unresolved V genes, and no reason is known for the rest. The sample profile shows some 250,000 clones; under 85% of them were found once. The top ten hold 1.9% of the sample. The sequenced material came from peripheral blood. These receptors were collected from a man aged 25 to 45 who had recovered from COVID-19.

CDR3 in amino acids: CATSGPGNQPQHF. In DNA, the CDR3 is TGTGCCACCAGTGGGCCGGGAAATCAGCCCCAGCATTTT. This sequence joins TRBV24-1 and TRBJ1-5; D is uncertain. Germline V gene sequence: CDR1 KGHDR, CDR2 SFDVKD. Trimming removed 5 bases at V and 4 bases at J, with 8 bases between. This CDR3 is built from 13 residues.

Only a few counts were recorded for this clone. The chain couples TRBV4-1 to TRBJ1-5; 9 positions match TRBD1. Germline lookup yields CDR1 MGHRA and CDR2 YSYEKL. The CDR3 covers 14 residues. J gave up 6 bases and V 5 bases, and 5 bases lay outside the gene matches. CDR3 sequence: CASSAGTGSQPQHF. In DNA form, the CDR3 reads TGCGCCAGCAGCGCAGGGACAGGGAGTCAGCCCCAGCATTTT.

J is TRBJ1-5 and V is TRBV6-5; D remains ambiguous. V lost 5 bases, J lost 9 bases, and 8 bases lay in between. The CDR3 spans 11 residues. Germline CDR1 and CDR2: MNHEY and SVGAGI. The CDR3 sequence: CASSQATPQHF. CDR3 coding DNA: TGTGCCAGCAGTCAGGCAACGCCCCAGCATTTT.

This rearrangement joins TRBV3-1 (or the pseudogene TRBV3-2) to TRBJ2-1; possible D gene TRBD2, 6 bases. The CDR3 has 15 residues. Trimming left V 5 bases short and J 0 bases short, with 11 bases between. Germline CDR1 and CDR2: LGHDT and YNNKEL (reference sequence). This CDR3 is CASSVGGSSYNEQFF. The CDR3 DNA follows: TGTGCCAGCAGCGTCGGGGGTAGCTCCTACAATGAGCAGTTCTTC.

J is TRBJ1-2 and V is TRBV11-1; no definite D call. The CDR3 is made up of 14 amino acids. Looked up from germline, CDR1 is SGHAT and CDR2 is FQDESV (reference sequence). V was shortened by 5 bases and J by 3 bases, with 13 bases between the two germline ends. The chain's CDR3 is CASSPGEGHYGYTF. CDR3 coding DNA: TGTGCCAGCAGCCCCGGGGAGGGTCACTATGGCTACACCTTC. The full variable domain, completed using reference TRBV11-1 and TRBJ1-2, is EAEVAQSPRYKITEKSQAVAFWCDPISGHATLYWYRQILGQGPELLVQFQDESVVDDSQLPKDRFSAERLKGVDSTLKIQPAELGDSAMYLCASSPGEGHYGYTFGSGTRLTVV.

The chain links TRBV19 to TRBJ2-1; the match to TRBD2 covers 16 bases. CDR3 length: 15 amino acids. Germline loops: CDR1 LNHDA, CDR2 SQIVND (reference sequence). J gave up 9 bases and V 9 bases, and 8 bases lay outside the gene matches. CDR3 sequence: CASGTSGGGVGEQFF. The DNA for the CDR3 is TGTGCCAGCGGGACTAGCGGGGGGGGTGTTGGTGAGCAGTTCTTC. Together with reference TRBV19 and TRBJ2-1, the CDR3 gives the full variable domain: DGGITQSPKYLFRKEGQNVTLSCEQNLNHDAMYWYRQDPGQGLRLIYYSQIVNDFQKGDIAEGYSVSREKKESFPLTVTSAQKNPTAFYLCASGTSGGGVGEQFFGPGTRLTVL.

This chain links TRBV3-1 (or the pseudogene TRBV3-2) with TRBJ1-5; D gene ambiguous. Trimming removed 2 bases at V and 2 bases at J, with 10 bases between. CDR1 and CDR2 from the germline V gene are LGHDT and YNNKEL (reference sequence). The CDR3 sequence is 15 residues long. The CDR3: CASSQTVSGNQPQHF. The CDR3 DNA follows: TGTGCCAGCAGCCAAACCGTTTCGGGCAATCAGCCCCAGCATTTT.

The chain uses TRBV11-2 and TRBJ1-1; a possible D gene is TRBD1 (5 bases). The ends were cut back, 5 bases at V and 7 bases at J, with 23 bases in the middle. The V gene's germline CDR1 is SGHAT and CDR2 FQNNGV. CDR3 length: 16 amino acids. DNA for the CDR3: TGTGCCAGCAGCCCAAACACATTCGGCCCAGGGATTGAAGCTTTCTTT. The encoded protein is CASSPNTFGPGIEAFF. The full variable domain, in which reference TRBV11-2 and TRBJ1-1 provide the parts outside the CDR3, is EAGVAQSPRYKIIEKRQSVAFWCNPISGHATLYWYQQILGQGPKLLIQFQNNGVVDDSQLPKDRFSAERLKGVDSTLKIQPAKLEDSAVYLCASSPNTFGPGIEAFFGQGTRLTVV.

The chain recombines TRBV6-6 with TRBJ2-2; D might be TRBD1 (6 bases). Germline-derived CDR1 and CDR2 are MNHNY and SVGAGI (reference sequence). The CDR3 length is 17 residues. Trimming took 7 bases from V and 8 from J, leaving 26 bases between them. CDR3 amino acids: CASTRPVKGHPAGELFF. The CDR3 bases are TGTGCCAGCACTCGACCGGTAAAGGGACACCCGGCTGGGGAGCTGTTTTTT.